The next 14 T cell receptor beta chains were all read from a single sample in a study of technical replicates of blood from a handful of donors. Clones were sequenced by immunoSEQ multiplex PCR, and TCRdb holds only the in-frame ones, with some missing. The sample records more than 75,000 clones, just over 90% being singletons. Specimen: T cells isolated from PBMCs. Receptors originate from a human donor in good health.

The J gene is TRBJ2-7, the V gene TRBV11-1, with D perhaps matching TRBD1 (5 bases). Trimming shortened V by 1 base and J by 1 base, and 11 bases separated the two germline ends. CDR3 length equals 15 residues. From germline, CDR1 is SGHAT and CDR2 FQDESV (reference sequence). In DNA, the CDR3 is TGTGCCAGCAGCTTAGGGGGCCAGTTTTCCTACGAGCAGTACTTC. It specifies CASSLGGQFSYEQYF.

The CDR3 coding sequence is TGTGCCAGCAGTCACGGGACAGGGTATCGAGCGGGGGGTGGGGAAAAACTGTTTTTT. Protein product: CASSHGTGYRAGGGEKLFF. V usage is TRBV27 and J usage is TRBJ1-4; 9 bases line up with TRBD1. Germline values: CDR1 MNHEY, CDR2 SMNVEV (reference sequence). V shed 5 bases, J shed 8 bases, and the junction held 21 bases outside the gene matches. The CDR3 contains 19 residues. The full variable domain, in which reference TRBV27 and TRBJ1-4 provide the parts outside the CDR3, is EAQVTQNPRYLITVTGKKLTVTCSQNMNHEYMSWYRQDPGLGLRQIYYSMNVEVTDKGDVPEGYKVSRKEKRNFPLILESPSPNQTSLYFCASSHGTGYRAGGGEKLFFGSGTQLSVL.

This rearrangement joins TRBV11-2 to TRBJ1-2, with D tentatively TRBD1 (6 bases). The CDR3 extends over 17 amino acids. V was shortened by 0 bases and J by 2 bases, with 16 bases between the two germline ends. The germline gives CDR1 SGHAT, CDR2 FQNNGV. CDR3 DNA sequence: TGTGCCAGCAGCTTAGAAGGGGGGGTTATCCTCAACTATGGCTACACCTTC. It codes for CASSLEGGVILNYGYTF.

The rearrangement links TRBV5-1 to TRBJ2-4; D is perhaps TRBD2 (5 bases). The CDR3 length is 16 residues. Germline CDR1 SGHRS, CDR2 YFSETQ. With 4 bases removed from V and 0 bases from J, the gap between germline ends came to 14 bases. The CDR3 region has the DNA TGCGCCAGCAGCCCGGGGTCCGGACTAGCCAAAAACATTCAGTACTTC. Residues: CASSPGSGLAKNIQYF.

The count of this clone is one. The rearrangement uses TRBV27 and TRBJ2-7; 9 bases are shared with TRBD2. After removal of 8 bases from V and 7 bases from J, the junction contained 15 bases not matched to a gene. Germline CDR1 MNHEY, CDR2 SMNVEV (reference sequence). CDR3 length: 15 amino acids. In DNA, the CDR3 is TGTGCCAGCGGGCTGGGGACTAGCCCAGTGGGAGAGCAGTACTTC. This gives the protein CASGLGTSPVGEQYF.

This rearrangement joins TRBV10-3 to TRBJ1-1; D is possibly TRBD1 (5 bases). From germline, CDR1 is ENHRY and CDR2 SYGVKD. Trimming took off 6 bases at V and 0 bases at J, with 17 bases between the two ends. The CDR3 length is 16 residues. The CDR3 loop reads CAIRNQGGFMNTEAFF. Written as DNA, the CDR3 is TGTGCCATCAGGAATCAGGGAGGTTTTATGAACACTGAAGCTTTCTTT.

This clone was observed a single time. The chain employs TRBV6-5 and TRBJ1-2, with TRBD1 matching 12 bases. Germline CDR1 is MNHEY and CDR2 is SVGAGI. V trimming: 0 bases; J trimming: 5 bases; junction bases outside the gene matches: 4. This CDR3 region has 16 residues. This CDR3 reads CASSYSGTGGDYGYTF. CDR3 DNA sequence: TGTGCCAGCAGTTACTCTGGGACAGGGGGCGATTATGGCTACACCTTC.

The V call is TRBV13, the J call TRBJ2-7; 9 bases are a match to TRBD2. The CDR3 extends over 16 amino acids. The germline V gene has CDR1 PRHDT and CDR2 FYEKMQ (reference sequence). The V and J ends lost 1 base and 5 bases, in that order; junction bases with no gene match: 9. The CDR3 sequence: CASSLARGLAGHEQYF. As DNA, the CDR3 is TGTGCCAGCAGCTTAGCGCGGGGACTAGCAGGCCACGAGCAGTACTTC.

The genes are TRBV19 and TRBJ2-2, with 8 bases lining up with TRBD2. Germline V lookup: CDR1 LNHDA, CDR2 SQIVND (reference sequence). The CDR3 sequence is 13 residues long. V shed 9 bases, J shed 9 bases, and the junction held 9 bases outside the gene matches. CDR3 sequence (DNA): TGTGCCAGCCAGCCAGCGGGGGCTTGGGAGCTGTTTTTT. Encoded protein: CASQPAGAWELFF.

The table lists this clone with a count of one. This rearrangement joins TRBV6-4 to TRBJ2-5, with TRBD2 matching over 7 bases. There are 14 residues in the CDR3. J gave up 2 bases and V 5 bases, and 5 bases lay outside the gene matches. Germline V gives CDR1 MRHNA, CDR2 SNTAGT. The CDR3 reads CASSPPGGQETQYF. DNA for the CDR3: TGTGCCAGCAGTCCGCCGGGGGGTCAAGAGACCCAGTACTTC.

The chain is built from TRBV5-1 and TRBJ2-1; 10 bases are a match to TRBD2. Trimming removed 7 bases from V and 4 bases from J; junction bases left unmatched: 14. CDR1 is SGHRS, CDR2 YFSETQ, per germline. The length of the CDR3 is 17 residues. This chain's CDR3 is CASRLLAGADGYNEQFF. In DNA form, the CDR3 reads TGCGCCAGCCGTCTCCTAGCGGGAGCCGATGGATACAATGAGCAGTTCTTC. The full variable domain, with the rest looked up from reference TRBV5-1 and TRBJ2-1, is KAGVTQTPRYLIKTRGQQVTLSCSPISGHRSVSWYQQTPGQGLQFLFEYFSETQRNKGNFPGRFSGRQFSNSRSEMNVSTLELGDSALYLCASRLLAGADGYNEQFFGPGTRLTVL.

This chain joins TRBV21-1 and TRBJ2-2; the DNA was not used to check the table's D call, TRBD1. TRBV21-1 has pseudogene status. The CDR3 consists of 16 residues. CDR3 sequence (DNA): TGTGCCAGCAGCAAAGGACAGGGGTCGAACACCGGGGAGCTGTTTTTT. Translating it yields CASSKGQGSNTGELFF.

This chain connects TRBV2 to TRBJ2-2; D call uncertain. Germline values: CDR1 SNHLY, CDR2 FYNNEI. Trimming shortened V by 5 bases and J by 3 bases, and 13 bases separated the two germline ends. This CDR3 is 15 amino acids long. For the CDR3, the DNA is TGTGCCAGCAGTCCCCCGAGAGCTGACACCGGGGAGCTGTTTTTT. Protein sequence: CASSPPRADTGELFF.

This chain connects TRBV5-8 to TRBJ1-1; D remains unclear. V was pared by 1 base and J by 6 bases, with 16 bases between. CDR3 length: 15 amino acids. In germline, CDR1 is SGHTS, CDR2 YDEGEE. The chain's CDR3 is CASSLLPGFLSEAFF. CDR3 coding DNA: TGTGCCAGCAGCTTGTTGCCAGGATTTTTGTCTGAAGCTTTCTTT. Drawing the rest from reference TRBV5-8 and TRBJ1-1, the complete variable domain is EAGVTQSPTHLIKTRGQQATLRCSPISGHTSVYWYQQALGLGLQFLLWYDEGEERNRGNFPPRFSGRQFPNYSSELNVNALELEDSALYLCASSLLPGFLSEAFFGQGTRLTVV.